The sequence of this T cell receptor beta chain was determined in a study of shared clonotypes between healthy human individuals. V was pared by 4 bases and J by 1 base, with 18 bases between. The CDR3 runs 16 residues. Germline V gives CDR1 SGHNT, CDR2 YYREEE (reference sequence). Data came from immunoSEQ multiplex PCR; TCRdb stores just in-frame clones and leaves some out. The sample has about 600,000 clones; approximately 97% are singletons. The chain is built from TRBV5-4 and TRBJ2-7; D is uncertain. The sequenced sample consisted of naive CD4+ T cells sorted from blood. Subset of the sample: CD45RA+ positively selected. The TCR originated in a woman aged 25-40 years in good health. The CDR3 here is CASSPFGLEGSYEQYF. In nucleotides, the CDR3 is TGTGCCAGCAGCCCCTTCGGGCTAGAAGGATCCTACGAGCAGTACTTC.